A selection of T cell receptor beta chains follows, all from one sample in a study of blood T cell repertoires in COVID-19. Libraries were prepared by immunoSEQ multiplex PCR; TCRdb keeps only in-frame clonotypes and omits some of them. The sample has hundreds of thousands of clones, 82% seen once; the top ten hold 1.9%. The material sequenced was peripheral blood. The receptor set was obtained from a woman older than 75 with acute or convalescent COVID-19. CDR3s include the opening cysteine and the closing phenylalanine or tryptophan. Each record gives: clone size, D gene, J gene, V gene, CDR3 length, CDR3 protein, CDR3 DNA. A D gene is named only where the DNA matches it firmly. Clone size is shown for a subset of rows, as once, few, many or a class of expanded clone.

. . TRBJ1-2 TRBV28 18 CATTFLARYGGASDGYTF TGTGCCACCACGTTTTTAGCCAGGTATGGGGGCGCATCTGATGGCTACACCTTC
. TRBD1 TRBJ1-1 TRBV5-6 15 CASSLMGQQNTEAFF TGTGCCAGCAGCTTGATGGGACAGCAGAACACTGAAGCTTTCTTT
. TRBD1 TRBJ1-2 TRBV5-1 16 CASSLTGQAANYGYTF TGCGCCAGCAGCCTTACGGGACAGGCAGCTAACTATGGCTACACCTTC
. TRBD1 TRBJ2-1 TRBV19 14 CATLGVIQGSEQFF TGTGCCACTCTCGGTGTGATACAGGGGAGTGAGCAGTTCTTC
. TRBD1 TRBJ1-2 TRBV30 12 CAWSGTGDGYTF TGTGCCTGGAGTGGGACAGGGGATGGCTACACCTTC
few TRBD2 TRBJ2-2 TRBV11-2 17 CASSPRGLAINTGELFF TGTGCCAGCAGTCCTAGGGGACTAGCCATAAACACCGGGGAGCTGTTTTTT
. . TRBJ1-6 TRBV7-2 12 CASSPGNSPLHF TGTGCCAGCAGCCCGGGGAATTCACCCCTCCACTTT
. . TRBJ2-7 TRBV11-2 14 CASSFLQGIGEQYF TGTGCCAGCAGCTTTCTTCAGGGAATAGGCGAGCAGTACTTC
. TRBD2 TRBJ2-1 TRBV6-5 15 CASSQTSGGGNEQFF TGTGCCAGCAGTCAGACTAGCGGGGGGGGCAATGAGCAGTTCTTC
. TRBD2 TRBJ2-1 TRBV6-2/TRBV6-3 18 CASSLMRGLAGSYNEQFF TGTGCCAGCAGCCTAATGAGGGGACTAGCGGGATCCTACAATGAGCAGTTCTTC
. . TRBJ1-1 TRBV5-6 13 CASSLPQGPGAFF TGTGCCAGCAGCTTGCCGCAGGGGCCGGGTGCTTTCTTT
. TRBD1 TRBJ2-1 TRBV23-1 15 CASSQRQGIYNEQFF TGCGCCAGCAGTCAGAGACAGGGTATCTACAATGAGCAGTTCTTC
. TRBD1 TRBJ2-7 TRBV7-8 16 CASSSPEIDRVAEQYF TGTGCCAGCAGCTCCCCCGAAATTGACAGGGTAGCCGAGCAGTACTTC
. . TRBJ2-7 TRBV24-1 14 CATTPGGSAYEQYF TGTGCCACCACCCCCGGCGGATCGGCCTACGAGCAGTACTTC
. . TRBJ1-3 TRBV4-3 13 CASSQHPGNTIYF TGCGCCAGCAGCCAACATCCCGGAAACACCATATATTTT
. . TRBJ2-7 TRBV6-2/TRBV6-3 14 CASSYSGWRVEQYF TGTGCCAGCAGTTACTCGGGCTGGCGGGTGGAGCAGTACTTC
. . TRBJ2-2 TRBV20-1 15 CSASSGTVNTGELFF TGCAGTGCTAGTTCCGGGACTGTGAACACCGGGGAGCTGTTTTTT
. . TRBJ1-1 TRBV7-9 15 CASSLVVGGGTEAFF TGTGCCAGCAGCTTAGTGGTGGGCGGGGGCACTGAAGCTTTCTTT
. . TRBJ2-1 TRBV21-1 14 CASSKPGQGYEQFF TGTGCCAGCAGCAAACCGGGACAGGGTTATGAGCAGTTCTTC
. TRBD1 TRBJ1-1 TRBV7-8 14 CASSTRTGNVKAFF TGTGCCAGCAGCACACGGACAGGGAATGTGAAAGCTTTCTTT
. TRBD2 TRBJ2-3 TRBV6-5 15 CASSLSGGATDTQYF TGTGCCAGCAGTCTCTCCGGGGGGGCCACAGATACGCAGTATTTT
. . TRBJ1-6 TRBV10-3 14 CAIKPGQVNSPLHF TGTGCCATCAAACCGGGACAAGTCAATTCACCCCTCCACTTT
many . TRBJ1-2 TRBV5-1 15 CASSLGQLRDYGYTF TGCGCCAGCAGCTTGGGCCAACTCAGGGACTATGGCTACACCTTC
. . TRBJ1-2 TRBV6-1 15 CASSEAAAQVYGYTF TGTGCCAGCAGTGAAGCGGCCGCTCAGGTCTATGGCTACACCTTC
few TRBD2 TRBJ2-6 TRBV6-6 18 CASIRNGGSSSGANVLTF TGTGCCAGCATTCGAAACGGCGGGAGTTCGTCTGGGGCCAACGTCCTGACTTTC
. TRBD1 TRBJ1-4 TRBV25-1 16 CASSELGNRGQEKLFF TGTGCCAGCAGTGAACTCGGGAACAGGGGGCAAGAAAAACTGTTTTTT
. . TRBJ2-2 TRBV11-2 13 CASRGANTGELFF TGTGCCAGCAGGGGCGCGAACACCGGGGAGCTGTTTTTT
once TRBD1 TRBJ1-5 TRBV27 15 CASSRTGVGNQPQHF TGTGCCAGCAGTAGGACAGGGGTGGGCAATCAGCCCCAGCATTTT
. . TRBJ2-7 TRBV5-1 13 CASSLGGVAEQYF TGCGCCAGCAGCTTGGGGGGCGTTGCGGAGCAGTACTTC
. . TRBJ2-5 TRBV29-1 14 CSVGNRNLQETQYF TGCAGCGTTGGTAATAGAAACTTACAAGAGACCCAGTACTTC
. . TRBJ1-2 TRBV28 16 CASSTLVGRGDHGYTF TGTGCCAGCAGCACCTTGGTGGGCAGGGGTGATCATGGCTACACCTTC
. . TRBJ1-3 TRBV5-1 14 CASSSQVSGNTIYF TGCGCCAGCAGCTCCCAGGTCTCTGGAAACACCATATATTTT
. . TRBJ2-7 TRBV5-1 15 CASSSLGGASYEQYF TGCGCCAGCAGCTCGCTTGGGGGGGCCTCCTACGAGCAGTACTTC
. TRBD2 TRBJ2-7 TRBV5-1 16 CASSKGPGGTLYEQYF TGCGCCAGCAGCAAAGGGCCCGGGGGGACCCTCTACGAGCAGTACTTC
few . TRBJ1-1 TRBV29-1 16 CSVESGSRGRNTEAFF TGCAGCGTTGAATCCGGGTCCAGAGGGCGGAACACTGAAGCTTTCTTT
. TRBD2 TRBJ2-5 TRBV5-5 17 CASSRAVAGGRIETQYF TGTGCCAGCAGCCGGGCGGTAGCGGGGGGGCGGATCGAGACCCAGTACTTC
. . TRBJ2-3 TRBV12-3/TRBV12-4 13 CASSFPGTDTQYF TGTGCCAGCAGTTTTCCGGGCACAGATACGCAGTATTTT
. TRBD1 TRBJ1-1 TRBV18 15 CASSPPDRAGTEAFF TGTGCCAGCTCACCGCCGGACAGGGCGGGCACTGAAGCTTTCTTT
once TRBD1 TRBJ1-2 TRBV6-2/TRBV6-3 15 CASSHGDRGRYGYTF TGTGCCAGCAGTCACGGAGACAGGGGAAGGTATGGCTACACCTTC
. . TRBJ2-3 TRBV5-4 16 CASSAGSGRSTDTQYF TGTGCCAGCAGCGCTGGTAGCGGAAGGAGCACAGATACGCAGTATTTT
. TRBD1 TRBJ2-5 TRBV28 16 CASSRDRGENQETQYF TGTGCCAGCAGCAGAGACAGGGGCGAGAATCAAGAGACCCAGTACTTC
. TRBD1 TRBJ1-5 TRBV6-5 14 CASNYRGLGQPQHF TGTGCCAGCAATTACAGGGGTTTGGGTCAGCCCCAGCATTTT
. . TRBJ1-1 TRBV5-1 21 CASSLGGLRTLKLSLEQEAFF .
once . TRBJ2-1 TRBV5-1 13 CASSLDGGGEQFF TGCGCCAGCAGCTTGGACGGGGGAGGTGAGCAGTTCTTC
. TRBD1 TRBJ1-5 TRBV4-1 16 CASSLFSTGVNQPQHF TGCGCCAGCAGCCTCTTTTCGACAGGGGTTAACCAGCCCCAGCATTTT
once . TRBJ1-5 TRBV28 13 CASSLVRLQPQHF TGTGCCAGCAGCCTAGTCAGACTACAGCCCCAGCATTTT
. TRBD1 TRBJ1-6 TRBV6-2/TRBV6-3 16 CASSDGDRGFGSPLHF TGTGCCAGCAGTGACGGGGACAGGGGGTTCGGTTCACCCCTCCACTTT